This T cell receptor beta chain stems from a study of cytomegalovirus exposure and HLA in healthy donors (dated by TCRdb to about 2017). General notes on the study: An earlier analysis of 587 of the donors reported under 300 Gb of sequence data and 117 million unique TCR beta sequences obtained from about 200 million T cells. To predict cytomegalovirus infection status, the study brought together high-throughput TCR immunosequencing, statistical association of individual TCRs with disease status, and machine learning. Among roughly 400 genotyped donors of the cohort, an average of roughly 230,000 unique TCR beta nucleotide sequences was sequenced per donor, of which about 18% were non-productive. Five DR-DQ haplotypes were treated as single units for association and clustering because of strong linkage in the cohort. The later analysis used no new phenotypic data to find candidate immune exposures, relying instead on TCR beta sequences and their occurrence across donors. Using immunosequencing, the study profiled T cell repertoires from approximately 700 subjects and related those repertoires to cytomegalovirus serostatus. Alongside the repertoire data, information on donor age, sex, ethnicity and CMV serostatus was compiled. Roughly 320 gigabases of sequencing data and about 92 million unique TCR sequences made up an early release that covered some 640 HLA-typed donors. Along with the roughly 710-subject first cohort, a separate validation cohort of over a hundred different subjects was used. The study was designed to test whether signatures of past pathogen exposure could be identified by cataloging public T cell receptors. A later genetic analysis took genome-wide SNP genotypes for about three fifths of the roughly 700 donors and used that subset as a discovery cohort. An earlier analysis of approximately 630 of the donors applied high-throughput TCR beta sequencing to assess whether each TCR beta V gene segment acted as functional or pseudogenic. A later analysis re-examined previously published TCR beta repertoires from roughly 650 donors and added high-resolution HLA genotyping to investigate patterns of TCR occurrence. Typing coverage differed by locus: A, B, C, DRB1 and DQB1 were typed in about 629-640 donors, DQA1 in about 550, DPA1 in some 570, and DPB1 in just under 490. Class I and class II HLA loci were covered by the typing at four-digit resolution. Among the roughly 400 genotyped donors, approximately 77% belonged to the genetic ancestry cluster associated with self-reported Caucasian donors. All discovery cohort repertoires had been generated using a single sequencing platform.

The method was the immunoSEQ multiplex PCR assay. For the multiplex PCR, a mixture combining 60 forward primers for TCR Vbeta segments and 13 reverse primers for TCR Jbeta segments was used. A multiplex PCR assay on genomic DNA amplified the CDR3 region of rearranged TCR beta genes. On the Illumina HiSeq System, the amplified TCR beta libraries were sequenced as 87-base-pair reads. On the study's bioinformatics: A later analysis counted approximately 74 million unique TCR beta chains across the 640 or so repertoires, and some 12 million of these chains were shared by at least two donors. Raw reads were error-corrected and collapsed into unique sequences by a nearest-neighbor algorithm in which closely related sequences were merged to remove PCR and sequencing errors. To assign V, D and J gene segments, CDR3 sequences were aligned to IMGT reference sequences. For a sequence to be retained, a match of at least six nucleotides to both a V gene segment and a J gene segment was required. A rearrangement was called productive if the CDR3 had no stop codons and remained in frame with V and J, and every other rearrangement was called non-productive. Following IMGT convention, CDR3 was defined as the stretch from the second conserved V-encoded cysteine to the conserved J-encoded phenylalanine. The earlier analysis of about 590 of the donors excluded sequences that lacked an unambiguous match to a single V gene segment. An earlier analysis of fewer than 750 of the donors called V segments functional above 56.7% productive rearrangements and segregating when the between-donor standard deviation exceeded 5%. A statistical classification framework was built to diagnose cytomegalovirus status from the catalog of TCR beta chain sequences. A later analysis assigned V and J genes by comparing TCR nucleotide sequences with IMGT/GENE-DB human TR gene sequences. In a later analysis, CDR3 sequences and most-parsimonious VDJ recombination scenarios were assigned using the TCRdist pipeline. In a later analysis, every TCR beta chain was defined by the combination of its CDR3 amino acid sequence and its V-gene family, and reads without a unique V-gene family were dropped. To address suspected cross-contamination and a sequencing artifact, a later analysis removed around 600 highly shared, low-generation-probability nucleotide sequences. For each public chain, a later analysis derived a clonal expansion index from normalized ranks of inferred template counts within each repertoire. In a later analysis, generation probabilities were computed with a VDJ recombination model fitted to out-of-frame rearrangements, and the resulting probabilities were checked against IGoR. A later analysis scored TCR-TCR, TCR-HLA and TCR-CMV co-occurrence with hypergeometric tests, applying a repertoire-size bias correction to TCR pairs. In a later analysis, false discovery rates were estimated by permuting HLA or CMV assignments 20 times. A later analysis grouped co-occurring TCRs with DBSCAN, adding TCRdist sequence similarity when clustering within HLA-allele-positive subsets. Repertoires with fewer than 30,000 or more than 120,000 public chains, plus five repertoires with anomalous nucleotide sharing, were excluded from co-occurrence clustering. TCRdb holds this immuneACCESS table with in-frame rearrangements only. Some clones are missing; in checked studies, unresolved V genes explain under half, and the rest has no known cause. The V and J calls and the clone size are those of that table, but D and trimming were determined from the DNA. The sample table records roughly 120,000 clones; 82% of these occur just once. The ten largest clones represent 10% to 12% of the sample.

The cohort was made up of several hundred healthy bone marrow donors. At the time of sampling, all cohort members were nominally healthy, though unrecorded immune exposures were likely present. The donor tested CMV seropositive and was one of the 289 seropositive cohort members. A peripheral blood sample was provided by each donor, and peripheral blood mononuclear cells were used for TCR beta sequencing. Genomic DNA extraction from the blood cell samples was performed with the Qiagen DNeasy Blood Extraction Kit. The study at large found these results: According to the authors, the approach could potentially be generalized to other disease states and immunological phenotypes. In a later genetic analysis, fewer N-insertions in productive TCRs were reported among donors in an Asian-associated ancestry cluster than the roughly 700-donor mean. Correlated functional status among segregating V segments might reflect linkage disequilibrium, but an unknown experimental factor could not be ruled out. The cohort was sequenced for TCR beta chains only, and without alpha or paired-chain data the features that could be detected were limited. Because the 87-base-pair reads could not distinguish some IMGT-functional V segments, including TRBV6-2 and TRBV6-3, those segments were excluded. Immune exposure information for the cohort was limited to CMV serostatus. The classifier was reported to diagnose cytomegalovirus status with high specificity and sensitivity in both the original and validation cohorts. The presence/absence analyses assumed that sequencing depth was roughly uniform across donors, and that assumption may not be true. A further reported finding was that TCR beta sequences accurately predicted the HLA-A and HLA-B alleles for most subjects in the first cohort. In a later analysis, HLA-associated TCR beta chains were found to be more clonally expanded and to have lower generation probabilities than equally common non-associated chains. A cluster of highly shared sequence variants was judged likely to be a technical artifact of the sequencing pipeline. In a later analysis, the rate of TCR association differed among HLA loci, with DRB1 alleles having the most associated TCRs and HLA-C alleles having the fewest. According to a later analysis, parvovirus B19, influenza, CMV and Epstein-Barr virus appeared linked to several top co-occurrence clusters. While some public TCRs were present in many individuals, most TCR sequences turned up only very rarely across donors. The earlier analysis of 587 of the donors excluded some 15 rarely observed V segments, including chromosome 9 orphons, because counts were too low. According to a later analysis, most CMV-associated TCR beta chains appeared to be HLA-restricted, and the HLA associations seemed to be driven largely by CMV exposure. In a later analysis, 15,000 to 20,000 TCR beta sequences were associated with specific HLA alleles at a false discovery rate of 0.05. When HLA alleles, especially DR and DQ, strongly co-occurred, TCR associations were difficult to assign to individual alleles. Because HLA typing was unavailable for some donors at each locus, only the typed subset was used in association tests. In an earlier analysis of 587 of the donors, most TCR beta V segments were observed in productive rearrangements about 87% or about 30% of the time, broadly matching IMGT annotations. In vitro tests confirmed that a few of the cytomegalovirus-associated TCR beta chains recognize cytomegalovirus antigens. In the study, some 160 TCR beta chains were listed as associated with cytomegalovirus. A later genetic analysis associated a missense DCLRE1C variant with V-gene and J-gene trimming of TCR beta chains, and an independent cohort replicated the association.

The CDR3 goes from the cysteine to the phenylalanine over 12 residues. Only the CDR3 portion is preserved as DNA: 36 bases, with reading frame beginning at the first base. V gives up 7 bases and J gives up 3 bases, and the segment between their germline ends measures 10 bases. CDR1 and CDR2, looked up from the germline V gene, are MDHEN and SYDVKM. With respect to this clone: Its target antigen remains unknown. Per-nucleotide qualities are absent, and no much larger clonotype sits a single base away.

The sequenced material came from PBMCs. The sequence came from a male donor in good health and CMV-seropositive. The rearrangement combines TRBV28 with TRBJ2-7, with TRBD2 perhaps the D gene, on 6 matching bases. The CDR3 region reads CASTLSGYEQYF. Read as DNA, the sequence is TGTGCCAGCACCCTTAGCGGCTACGAGCAGTACTTC.